These T cell receptor beta chains were read from a single sample in a study of T-cell memory formation after mild COVID-19. TCRdb reprocessed the 5' RACE reads via MiXCR and lists one record per CDR3 protein. Seen here are about 270,000 distinct CDR3 sequences, approximately 18% observed once, and the top ten hold roughly 23%. Specimen: PBMCs or a T cell subset sorted from them (not recorded which). The receptors derive from a man younger than 35 who had mild COVID-19 (a few samples of this study predate the infection). Cell type and time point are not known. Each CDR3 is given with its conserved first and last residue. Each record gives: clone size, V gene, D gene, J gene, CDR3 DNA, CDR3 protein. D genes are given only for firm matches. Clone size is shown for a subset of rows, as once, few, many or a class of expanded clone.

clone size: -; V gene: TRBV12-3/TRBV12-4; D gene: -; J gene: TRBJ2-5; CDR3 DNA: TGTGCCACTAAGGTGGGGAATTTCCAAGAGACCCAGTACTTC; CDR3 protein: CATKVGNFQETQYF
clone size: few; V gene: TRBV5-1; D gene: -; J gene: TRBJ2-1; CDR3 DNA: TGCGCCAGCAGCCCCACAGGGTTTGGAGATGAGCAGTTCTTC; CDR3 protein: CASSPTGFGDEQFF
clone size: few; V gene: TRBV4-3; D gene: -; J gene: TRBJ1-5; CDR3 DNA: TGCGCCAGCAGCCAAGATACCCGGGAACCCCAGCATTTT; CDR3 protein: CASSQDTREPQHF
clone size: few; V gene: TRBV5-5; D gene: -; J gene: TRBJ1-6; CDR3 DNA: TGTGCCAGCAGCTTCCGGGACGATTCACCCCTCCACTTT; CDR3 protein: CASSFRDDSPLHF
clone size: -; V gene: TRBV5-1; D gene: -; J gene: TRBJ2-2; CDR3 DNA: TGCGCCAGCAGCTCCGCGGGCCCGCACACCGGGGAGCTGTTTTTT; CDR3 protein: CASSSAGPHTGELFF
clone size: -; V gene: TRBV4-3; D gene: TRBD2; J gene: TRBJ2-1; CDR3 DNA: TGCGCCAGCAGCCAAAGCCCTAGCGGGGGGGCCAATGAGCAGTTCTTC; CDR3 protein: CASSQSPSGGANEQFF
clone size: few; V gene: TRBV4-3; D gene: -; J gene: TRBJ2-2; CDR3 DNA: TGCGCCAGCAGCCATGGGGACGGAAGGGGCACCGGGGAGCTGTTTTTT; CDR3 protein: CASSHGDGRGTGELFF
clone size: many; V gene: TRBV7-2; D gene: -; J gene: TRBJ2-5; CDR3 DNA: TGTGCCAGCAGCTTAGGGACAGAAGAGACCCAGTACTTC; CDR3 protein: CASSLGTEETQYF
clone size: few; V gene: TRBV4-2; D gene: -; J gene: TRBJ1-1; CDR3 DNA: TGTGCCAGCAGCCAAGATGCGGTGTCCGCTTTCTTT; CDR3 protein: CASSQDAVSAFF
clone size: -; V gene: TRBV6-6; D gene: -; J gene: TRBJ2-7; CDR3 DNA: TGTGCCAGCAGTTACTCGGGACAGCAGTACTTC; CDR3 protein: CASSYSGQQYF
clone size: few; V gene: TRBV12-3/TRBV12-4; D gene: -; J gene: TRBJ2-7; CDR3 DNA: TGTGCCAGCAGTTTCGCCCCCTACGAGCAGTACTTC; CDR3 protein: CASSFAPYEQYF
clone size: -; V gene: TRBV7-6; D gene: -; J gene: TRBJ1-2; CDR3 DNA: TGTGCCAGCAGCTTAGCGATGGAACCCTATGGCTACACCTTC; CDR3 protein: CASSLAMEPYGYTF
clone size: few; V gene: TRBV6-5; D gene: -; J gene: TRBJ2-5; CDR3 DNA: TGTGCCAGCAGAGACAGGCTAAAGACCCAGTACTTC; CDR3 protein: CASRDRLKTQYF
clone size: few; V gene: TRBV18; D gene: TRBD1; J gene: TRBJ1-1; CDR3 DNA: TGTGCCAGCTCACCGGACAGGGGAGCTTTCTTT; CDR3 protein: CASSPDRGAFF
clone size: -; V gene: TRBV2; D gene: -; J gene: TRBJ2-5; CDR3 DNA: TGTGCCAGCAGTGAAGGGCGGGTACAAGAGACCCAGTACTTC; CDR3 protein: CASSEGRVQETQYF
clone size: -; V gene: TRBV7-2; D gene: -; J gene: TRBJ2-2; CDR3 DNA: TGTGCCAGCAGCAAAATAGGCGAGGAGCTGTTTTTT; CDR3 protein: CASSKIGEELFF
clone size: -; V gene: TRBV7-9; D gene: -; J gene: TRBJ2-7; CDR3 DNA: TGTGCCAGCAGCCGTCCTTCGCGACAGGTCCACGAGCAGTACTTC; CDR3 protein: CASSRPSRQVHEQYF
clone size: few; V gene: TRBV5-6; D gene: TRBD1; J gene: TRBJ2-2; CDR3 DNA: TGTGCCAGCAGCCCTCGGACAGGGTGGGACACCGGGGAGCTGTTTTTT; CDR3 protein: CASSPRTGWDTGELFF
clone size: -; V gene: TRBV15; D gene: -; J gene: TRBJ2-1; CDR3 DNA: TGTGCCACCAGCAGCAGGGTTCGTGGACTCAATGAGCAGTTCTTC; CDR3 protein: CATSSRVRGLNEQFF
clone size: many; V gene: TRBV12-3/TRBV12-4; D gene: TRBD1; J gene: TRBJ2-7; CDR3 DNA: TGTGCCAGCAGTTCTGGGACAGGGTCCCGCTACGAGCAGTACTTC; CDR3 protein: CASSSGTGSRYEQYF
clone size: -; V gene: TRBV30; D gene: TRBD1; J gene: TRBJ2-2; CDR3 DNA: TGTGCCTGGAGTGTCTGGACAGGGACCGGGGAGCTGTTTTTT; CDR3 protein: CAWSVWTGTGELFF
clone size: many; V gene: TRBV6-1; D gene: -; J gene: TRBJ2-1; CDR3 DNA: TGTGCCAGCAGTGGAGCTTCAGGGTCATTGAGAAATGAGCAGTTCTTC; CDR3 protein: CASSGASGSLRNEQFF
clone size: -; V gene: TRBV28; D gene: -; J gene: TRBJ1-2; CDR3 DNA: TGTGCCAGCAGTTTATCGGCCGGGGTCTATGGCTACACCTTC; CDR3 protein: CASSLSAGVYGYTF
clone size: -; V gene: TRBV9; D gene: TRBD1; J gene: TRBJ2-5; CDR3 DNA: TGTGCCAGCAGCGTGCGACAGGGTCGGCAAGAGACCCAGTACTTC; CDR3 protein: CASSVRQGRQETQYF
clone size: -; V gene: TRBV2; D gene: TRBD1; J gene: TRBJ1-6; CDR3 DNA: TGTGCCAGCAGAACCGGGACAGGGGGCGCGAATTCACCCCTCCACTTT; CDR3 protein: CASRTGTGGANSPLHF
clone size: few; V gene: TRBV4-2; D gene: -; J gene: TRBJ1-1; CDR3 DNA: TGTGCCAGCCGAGGGGTTACTGAAGCTTTCTTT; CDR3 protein: CASRGVTEAFF
clone size: -; V gene: TRBV7-9; D gene: -; J gene: TRBJ2-2; CDR3 DNA: TGTGCCAGCAGCTTAGGGTGGGAGCTGTTTTTT; CDR3 protein: CASSLGWELFF
clone size: -; V gene: TRBV7-3; D gene: TRBD1; J gene: TRBJ2-2; CDR3 DNA: TGTGCCAGCAGCCCCACGGGACAGGGGATCCCCGGGGAGCTGTTTTTT; CDR3 protein: CASSPTGQGIPGELFF
clone size: few; V gene: TRBV13; D gene: -; J gene: TRBJ1-1; CDR3 DNA: TGTGCCAGCAGCCAGACAAGCACTGAAGCTTTCTTT; CDR3 protein: CASSQTSTEAFF
clone size: -; V gene: TRBV5-1; D gene: -; J gene: TRBJ1-2; CDR3 DNA: TGCGCCAGCAGCCAGGACGGACAATATGGCTACACCTTC; CDR3 protein: CASSQDGQYGYTF
clone size: many; V gene: TRBV12-3/TRBV12-4; D gene: TRBD1; J gene: TRBJ1-2; CDR3 DNA: TGTGCCAGCAGTTGGACAGGATATGGCTACACCTTC; CDR3 protein: CASSWTGYGYTF
clone size: -; V gene: TRBV5-4; D gene: -; J gene: TRBJ2-7; CDR3 DNA: TGTGCCAGCACCCAAGACGGGACTCTCCTTTCCTACGAGCAGTACTTC; CDR3 protein: CASTQDGTLLSYEQYF
clone size: few; V gene: TRBV11-2; D gene: TRBD2; J gene: TRBJ2-1; CDR3 DNA: TGTGCCAGCAGCTTCCGCAGCGGGAGGAACAATGAGCAGTTCTTC; CDR3 protein: CASSFRSGRNNEQFF
clone size: few; V gene: TRBV10-2; D gene: -; J gene: TRBJ1-1; CDR3 DNA: TGCGCCAGCAGGGACAGGAACACTGAAGCTTTCTTT; CDR3 protein: CASRDRNTEAFF
clone size: -; V gene: TRBV10-3; D gene: TRBD2; J gene: TRBJ2-7; CDR3 DNA: TGTGCCACCGGGGGGGAGCGAGGGGCCCCCTACGAGCAGTACTTC; CDR3 protein: CATGGERGAPYEQYF
clone size: -; V gene: TRBV3-1; D gene: TRBD1; J gene: TRBJ1-1; CDR3 DNA: TGTGCCAGCAGCCCGACAGGGGGCGCATACGGTTTCTTT; CDR3 protein: CASSPTGGAYGFF
clone size: few; V gene: TRBV7-3; D gene: -; J gene: TRBJ2-1; CDR3 DNA: TGTGCCAGCAGCCCGGGGACGAATGAGCAGTTCTTC; CDR3 protein: CASSPGTNEQFF
clone size: few; V gene: TRBV12-3/TRBV12-4; D gene: -; J gene: TRBJ2-1; CDR3 DNA: TGTGCCAGCAGGGGGTTCGATGAGCAGTTCTTC; CDR3 protein: CASRGFDEQFF
clone size: few; V gene: TRBV24-1; D gene: TRBD2; J gene: TRBJ2-1; CDR3 DNA: TGTGCCACCAGTGCCACCGGAGCGGGGGTGAGTGAGCAGTTCTTC; CDR3 protein: CATSATGAGVSEQFF
clone size: -; V gene: TRBV20-1; D gene: -; J gene: TRBJ1-3; CDR3 DNA: TGCAGTGCTAAAAGGGGTTCGGGAAACACCATATATTTT; CDR3 protein: CSAKRGSGNTIYF
clone size: -; V gene: TRBV12-3/TRBV12-4; D gene: -; J gene: TRBJ1-6; CDR3 DNA: TGTGCCAGCAGCCCTACCGTTGGTAATTCACCCCTCCACTTT; CDR3 protein: CASSPTVGNSPLHF
clone size: few; V gene: TRBV12-5; D gene: -; J gene: TRBJ2-2; CDR3 DNA: TGTGCTAGTGGCTCCATTCCCGGGACAAAGAACACCGGGGAGCTGTTTTTT; CDR3 protein: CASGSIPGTKNTGELFF
clone size: -; V gene: TRBV6-2/TRBV6-3; D gene: TRBD2; J gene: TRBJ2-3; CDR3 DNA: TGTGCCAGCACCGGGACGGGGGGTCTAACAGATACGCAGTATTTT; CDR3 protein: CASTGTGGLTDTQYF
clone size: -; V gene: TRBV29-1; D gene: -; J gene: TRBJ2-3; CDR3 DNA: TGCAGCGTTGGGGTAAACACAGATACGCAGTATTTT; CDR3 protein: CSVGVNTDTQYF
clone size: few; V gene: TRBV11-2; D gene: TRBD1; J gene: TRBJ1-2; CDR3 DNA: TGTGCCAGCGATTGGGACAGCTATGGCTACACCTTC; CDR3 protein: CASDWDSYGYTF
clone size: -; V gene: TRBV5-1; D gene: TRBD1; J gene: TRBJ1-1; CDR3 DNA: TGCGCCAGCAGCTTGGCCCCGCATAGGGGGCGTAGGACTGAAGCTTTCTTT; CDR3 protein: CASSLAPHRGRRTEAFF
clone size: -; V gene: TRBV5-1; D gene: TRBD1; J gene: TRBJ1-2; CDR3 DNA: TGCGCCAGCAGCTTGTCAGGGCCTACGACAGGGGACTATGGCTACACCTTC; CDR3 protein: CASSLSGPTTGDYGYTF
clone size: -; V gene: TRBV16; D gene: TRBD1; J gene: TRBJ2-1; CDR3 DNA: TGTGCCAGCAGCCTATGGACAGGGGCCAATGAGCAGTTCTTC; CDR3 protein: CASSLWTGANEQFF
clone size: -; V gene: TRBV7-9; D gene: -; J gene: TRBJ1-5; CDR3 DNA: TGTGCCAGCAGCCCCGGGACACGGGGTTCGGAGCCCCAGCATTTT; CDR3 protein: CASSPGTRGSEPQHF